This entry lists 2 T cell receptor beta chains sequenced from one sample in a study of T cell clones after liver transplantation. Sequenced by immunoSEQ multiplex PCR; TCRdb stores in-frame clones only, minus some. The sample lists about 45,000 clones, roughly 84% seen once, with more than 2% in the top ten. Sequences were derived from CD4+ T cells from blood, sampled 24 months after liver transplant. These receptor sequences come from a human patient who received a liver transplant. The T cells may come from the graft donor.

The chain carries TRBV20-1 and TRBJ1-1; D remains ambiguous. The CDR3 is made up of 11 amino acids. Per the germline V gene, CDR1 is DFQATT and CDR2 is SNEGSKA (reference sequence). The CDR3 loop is CITKLNTEAFF. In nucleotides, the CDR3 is TGCATCACCAAGTTGAACACTGAAGCTTTCTTT.

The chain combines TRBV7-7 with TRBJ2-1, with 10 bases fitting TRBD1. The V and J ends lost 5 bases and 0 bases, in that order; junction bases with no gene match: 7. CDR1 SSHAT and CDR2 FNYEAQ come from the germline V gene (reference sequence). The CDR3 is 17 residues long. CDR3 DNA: TGTGCCAGCAGCCCGGGGACAGGGGCGAACTCCTACAATGAGCAGTTCTTC. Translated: CASSPGTGANSYNEQFF.